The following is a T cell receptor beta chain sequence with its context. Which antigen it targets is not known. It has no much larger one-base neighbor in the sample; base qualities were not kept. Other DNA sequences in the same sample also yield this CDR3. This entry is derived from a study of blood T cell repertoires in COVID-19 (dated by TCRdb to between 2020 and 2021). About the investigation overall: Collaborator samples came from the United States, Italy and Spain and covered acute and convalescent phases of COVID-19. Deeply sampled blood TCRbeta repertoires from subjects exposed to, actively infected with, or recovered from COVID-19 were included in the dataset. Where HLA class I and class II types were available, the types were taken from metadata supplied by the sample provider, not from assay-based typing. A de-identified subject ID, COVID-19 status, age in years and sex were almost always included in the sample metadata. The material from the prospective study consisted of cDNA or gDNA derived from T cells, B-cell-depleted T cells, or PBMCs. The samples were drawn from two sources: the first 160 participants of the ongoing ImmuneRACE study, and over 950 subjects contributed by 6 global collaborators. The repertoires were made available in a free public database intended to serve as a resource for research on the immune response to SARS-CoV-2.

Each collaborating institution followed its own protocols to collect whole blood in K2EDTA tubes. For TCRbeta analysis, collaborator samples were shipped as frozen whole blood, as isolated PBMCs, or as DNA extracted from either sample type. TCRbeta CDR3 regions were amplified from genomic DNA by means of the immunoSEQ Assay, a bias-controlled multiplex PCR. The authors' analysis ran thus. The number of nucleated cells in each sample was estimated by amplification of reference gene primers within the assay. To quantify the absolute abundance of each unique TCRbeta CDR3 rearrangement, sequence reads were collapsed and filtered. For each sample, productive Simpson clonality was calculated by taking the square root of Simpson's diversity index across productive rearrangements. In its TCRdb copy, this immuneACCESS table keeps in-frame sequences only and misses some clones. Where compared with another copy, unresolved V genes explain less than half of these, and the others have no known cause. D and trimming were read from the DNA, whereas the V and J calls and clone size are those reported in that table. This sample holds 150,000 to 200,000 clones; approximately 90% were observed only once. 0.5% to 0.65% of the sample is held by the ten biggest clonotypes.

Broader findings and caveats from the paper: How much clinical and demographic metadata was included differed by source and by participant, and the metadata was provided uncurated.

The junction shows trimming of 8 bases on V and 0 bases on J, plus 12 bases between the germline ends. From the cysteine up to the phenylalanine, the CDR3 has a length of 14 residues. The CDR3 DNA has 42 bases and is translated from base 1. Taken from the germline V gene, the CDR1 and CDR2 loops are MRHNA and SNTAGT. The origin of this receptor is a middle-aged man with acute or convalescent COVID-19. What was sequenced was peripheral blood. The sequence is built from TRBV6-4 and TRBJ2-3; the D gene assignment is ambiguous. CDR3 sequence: CASSPGLSTDTQYF. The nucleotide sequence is TGTGCCAGCTCACCGGGTCTAAGCACAGATACGCAGTATTTT.